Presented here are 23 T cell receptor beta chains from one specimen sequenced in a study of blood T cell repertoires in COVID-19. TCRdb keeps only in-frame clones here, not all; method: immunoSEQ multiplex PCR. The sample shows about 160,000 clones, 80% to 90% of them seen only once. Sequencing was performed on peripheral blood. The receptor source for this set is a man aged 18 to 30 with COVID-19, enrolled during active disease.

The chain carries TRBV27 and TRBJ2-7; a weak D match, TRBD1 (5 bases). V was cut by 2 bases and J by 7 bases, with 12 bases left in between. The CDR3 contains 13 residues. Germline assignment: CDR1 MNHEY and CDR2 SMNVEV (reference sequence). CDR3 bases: TGTGCCAGCAGTTTAACAGGTTTGGGAGAGCAGTACTTC. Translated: CASSLTGLGEQYF.

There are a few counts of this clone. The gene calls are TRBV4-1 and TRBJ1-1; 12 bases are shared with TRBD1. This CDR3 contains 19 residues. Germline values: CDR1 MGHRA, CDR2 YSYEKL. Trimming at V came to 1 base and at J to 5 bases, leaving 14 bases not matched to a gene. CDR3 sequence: CASSQVGLRDRGLGTEAFF. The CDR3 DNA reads TGCGCCAGCAGCCAAGTAGGATTGCGGGACAGGGGGCTGGGGACTGAAGCTTTCTTT.

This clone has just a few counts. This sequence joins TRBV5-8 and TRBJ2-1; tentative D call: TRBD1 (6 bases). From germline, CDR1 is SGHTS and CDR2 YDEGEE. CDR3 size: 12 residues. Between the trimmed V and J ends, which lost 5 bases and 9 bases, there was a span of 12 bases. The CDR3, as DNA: TGTGCCAGCAGTAGGGGGTTGAGTGAGCAGTTCTTC. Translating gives CASSRGLSEQFF.

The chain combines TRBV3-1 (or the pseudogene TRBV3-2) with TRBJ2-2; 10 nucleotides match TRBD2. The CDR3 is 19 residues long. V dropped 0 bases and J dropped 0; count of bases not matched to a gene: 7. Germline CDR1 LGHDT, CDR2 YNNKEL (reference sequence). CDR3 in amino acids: CASSQDIRTSGTNTGELFF. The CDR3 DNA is TGTGCCAGCAGCCAAGATATCCGGACTAGCGGCACGAACACCGGGGAGCTGTTTTTT.

CDR3 coding DNA: TGTGCCAGCAGCCCCGGGGAGAACACCGGGGAGCTGTTTTTT. Protein product: CASSPGENTGELFF. The chain couples TRBV4-2 to TRBJ2-2, with D possibly being TRBD2 (5 bases). The CDR3 spans 14 residues. Germline V lookup: CDR1 LGHNA, CDR2 YNFKEQ. The germline V and J ends were trimmed by 4 bases and 1 base, with 7 bases remaining between them.

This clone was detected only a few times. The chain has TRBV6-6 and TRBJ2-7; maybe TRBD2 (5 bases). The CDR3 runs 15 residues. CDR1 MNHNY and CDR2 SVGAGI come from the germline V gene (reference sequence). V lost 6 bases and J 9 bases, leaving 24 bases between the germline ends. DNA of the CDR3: TGTGCCAGCAGCGACCAGAACGGGATCCTGCTCCGGCAGTACTTC. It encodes CASSDQNGILLRQYF.

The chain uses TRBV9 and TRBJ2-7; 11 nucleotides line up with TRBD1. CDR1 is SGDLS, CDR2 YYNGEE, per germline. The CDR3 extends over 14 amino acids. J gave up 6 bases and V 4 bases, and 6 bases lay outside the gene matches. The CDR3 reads CASSPRDRGSEQYF. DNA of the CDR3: TGTGCCAGCAGCCCCCGGGACAGGGGGAGCGAGCAGTACTTC.

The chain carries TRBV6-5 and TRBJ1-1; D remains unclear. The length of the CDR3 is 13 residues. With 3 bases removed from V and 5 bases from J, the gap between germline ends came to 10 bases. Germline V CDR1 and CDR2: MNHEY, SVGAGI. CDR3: CASSYGQNTEAFF. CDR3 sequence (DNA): TGTGCCAGCAGTTATGGTCAGAATACTGAAGCTTTCTTT.

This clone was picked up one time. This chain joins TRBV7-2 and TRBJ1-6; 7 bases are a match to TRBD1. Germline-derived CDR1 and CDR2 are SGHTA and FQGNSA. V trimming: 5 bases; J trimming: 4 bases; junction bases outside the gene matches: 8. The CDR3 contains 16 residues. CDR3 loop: CASSLGVQGYNSPLHF. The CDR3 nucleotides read TGTGCCAGCAGCCTAGGGGTACAGGGGTATAATTCACCCCTCCACTTT.

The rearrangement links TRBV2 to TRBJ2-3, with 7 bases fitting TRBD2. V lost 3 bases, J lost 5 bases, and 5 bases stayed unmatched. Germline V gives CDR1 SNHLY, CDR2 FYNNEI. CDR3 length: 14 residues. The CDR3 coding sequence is TGTGCCAGCAGTGACGGTGGGGGGGGAGATACGCAGTATTTT. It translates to CASSDGGGGDTQYF.

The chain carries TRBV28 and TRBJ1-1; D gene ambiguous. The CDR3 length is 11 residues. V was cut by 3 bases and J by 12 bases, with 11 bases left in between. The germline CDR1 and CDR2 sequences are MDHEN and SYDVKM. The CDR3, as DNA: TGTGCCAGCAGTTTCGGGGATGTAACTTTCTTT. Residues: CASSFGDVTFF.

The CDR3 reads CASSLPGREYF. DNA for the CDR3: TGTGCCAGCAGCCTCCCCGGCCGGGAGTACTTC. This sequence joins TRBV11-3 and TRBJ2-7; D is undetermined. The CDR3 extends over 11 amino acids. Germline CDR1 SGHNT, CDR2 YENEEA. The ends were cut back, 5 bases at V and 11 bases at J, with 13 bases in the middle.

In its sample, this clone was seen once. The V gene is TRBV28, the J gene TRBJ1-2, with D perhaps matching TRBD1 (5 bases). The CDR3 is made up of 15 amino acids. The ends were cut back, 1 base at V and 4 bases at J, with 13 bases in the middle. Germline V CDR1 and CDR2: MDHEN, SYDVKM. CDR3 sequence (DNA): TGTGCCAGCAGTTTATTGGGGGGGTTAGGCTATGGCTACACCTTC. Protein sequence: CASSLLGGLGYGYTF.

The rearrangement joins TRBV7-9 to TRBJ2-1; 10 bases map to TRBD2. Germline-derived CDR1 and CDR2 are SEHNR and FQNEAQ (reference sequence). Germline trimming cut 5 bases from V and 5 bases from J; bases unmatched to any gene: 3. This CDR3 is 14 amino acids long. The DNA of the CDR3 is TGTGCCAGCAGCCCGGGACTAGCGAACAATGAGCAGTTCTTC. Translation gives CASSPGLANNEQFF.

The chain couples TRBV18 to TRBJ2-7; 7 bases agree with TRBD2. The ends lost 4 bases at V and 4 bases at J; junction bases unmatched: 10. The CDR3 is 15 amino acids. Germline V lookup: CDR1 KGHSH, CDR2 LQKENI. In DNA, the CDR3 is TGTGCCAGCTCACTACTCGGGCTAGCGGATTACGAGCAGTACTTC. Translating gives CASSLLGLADYEQYF.

The CDR3 coding sequence is TGTGCCAGCAGCCCTGGCAGGGGGCGGTACGAGCAGTACTTC. Translating gives CASSPGRGRYEQYF. The chain has TRBV14 and TRBJ2-7; TRBD1 matches at 8 bases. There are 14 residues in the CDR3. J lost 4 bases, V lost 4 bases, and 6 bases had no gene match. Germline CDR1 reads SGHDN; CDR2 reads FVKESK.

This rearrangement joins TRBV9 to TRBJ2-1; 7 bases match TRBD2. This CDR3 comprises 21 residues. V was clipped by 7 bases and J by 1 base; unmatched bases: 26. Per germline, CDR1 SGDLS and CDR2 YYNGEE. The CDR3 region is CASRMGVSPDGREWSYNEQFF. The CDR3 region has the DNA TGTGCCAGCCGAATGGGAGTATCCCCCGATGGGCGGGAGTGGTCCTACAATGAGCAGTTCTTC.

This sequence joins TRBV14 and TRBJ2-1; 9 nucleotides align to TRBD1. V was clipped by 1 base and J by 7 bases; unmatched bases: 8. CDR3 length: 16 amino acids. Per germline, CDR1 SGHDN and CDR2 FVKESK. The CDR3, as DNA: TGTGCCAGCAGCCAAGGGCACAGGGGGCGCGGGAATGAGCAGTTCTTC. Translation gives CASSQGHRGRGNEQFF.

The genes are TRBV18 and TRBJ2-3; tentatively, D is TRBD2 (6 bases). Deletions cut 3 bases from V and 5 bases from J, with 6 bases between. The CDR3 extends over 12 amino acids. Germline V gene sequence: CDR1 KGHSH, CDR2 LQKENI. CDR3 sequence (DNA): TGTGCCAGCTCACCGGAGGGAGATACGCAGTATTTT. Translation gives CASSPEGDTQYF.

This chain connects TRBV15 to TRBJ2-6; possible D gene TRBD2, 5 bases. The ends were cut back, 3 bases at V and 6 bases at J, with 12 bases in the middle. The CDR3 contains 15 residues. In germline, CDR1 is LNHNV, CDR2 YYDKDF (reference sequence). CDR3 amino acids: CATSRRARQANVLTF. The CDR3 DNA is TGTGCCACCAGCAGGAGGGCCCGTCAGGCCAACGTCCTGACTTTC.

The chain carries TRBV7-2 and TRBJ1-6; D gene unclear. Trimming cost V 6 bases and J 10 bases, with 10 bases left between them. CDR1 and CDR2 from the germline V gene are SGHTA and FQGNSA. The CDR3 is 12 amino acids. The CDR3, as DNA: TGTGCCAGCAGACTAACCCCCTCACCCCTCCACTTT. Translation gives CASRLTPSPLHF.

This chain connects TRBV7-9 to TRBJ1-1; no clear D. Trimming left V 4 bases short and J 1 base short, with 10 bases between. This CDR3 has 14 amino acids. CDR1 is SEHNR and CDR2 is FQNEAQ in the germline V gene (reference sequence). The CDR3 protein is CASSSTQANTEAFF. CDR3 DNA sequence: TGTGCCAGCAGCTCCACCCAGGCGAACACTGAAGCTTTCTTT.

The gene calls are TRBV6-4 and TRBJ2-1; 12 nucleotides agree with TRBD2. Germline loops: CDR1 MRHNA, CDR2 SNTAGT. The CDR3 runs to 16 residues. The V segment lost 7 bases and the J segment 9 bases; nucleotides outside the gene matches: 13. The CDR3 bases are TGTGCCAGCACCCCGACTAGCGGGAGTGGCACCAGTGAGCAGTTCTTC. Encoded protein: CASTPTSGSGTSEQFF.